Included here is one T cell receptor beta chain sequence, with context. What it binds is unknown. Data came from immunoSEQ multiplex PCR; TCRdb stores just in-frame clones and leaves some out. The sample has about 6,300 clones, approximately 81% seen once. These data belong to a study of hypomethylating agent response in myelodysplastic syndrome. Study background: The mean patient age was roughly 72 +/- 6.3 years, and diploid cytogenetics predominated. Four or five patients were non-responders, while six or seven showed complete response or hematologic improvement.

General study results and limits: After treatment, novel clonotypes emerged more in responders, contracted ones more in non-responders. Analysis covered a small cohort of just 11 to 12 patients.

Germline V gene sequence: CDR1 SGHRS, CDR2 YFSETQ. V dropped 4 bases and J dropped 5; count of bases not matched to a gene: 4. The CDR3 runs to 14 residues. The chain links TRBV5-1 to TRBJ2-2; TRBD1 agrees at 8 bases. The sequence derives from a human donor with myelodysplastic syndrome. The sample here was bone marrow, taken before or after starting hypomethylating agent treatment for myelodysplastic syndrome (not recorded which). CDR3 bases: TGCGCCAGCAGCCCGCAGGGGGCGACCGGGGAGCTGTTTTTT. It yields the protein CASSPQGATGELFF.